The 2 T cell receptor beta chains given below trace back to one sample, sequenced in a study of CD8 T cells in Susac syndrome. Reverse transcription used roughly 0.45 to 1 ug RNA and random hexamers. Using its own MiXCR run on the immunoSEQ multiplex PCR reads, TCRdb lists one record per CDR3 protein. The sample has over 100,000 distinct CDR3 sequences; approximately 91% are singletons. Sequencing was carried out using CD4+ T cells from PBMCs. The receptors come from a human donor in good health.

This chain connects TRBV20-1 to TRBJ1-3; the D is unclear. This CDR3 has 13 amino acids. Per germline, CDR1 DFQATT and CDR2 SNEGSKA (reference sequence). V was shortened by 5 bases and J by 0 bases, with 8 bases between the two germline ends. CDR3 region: CSAPLSSGNTIYF. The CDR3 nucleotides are TGCAGTGCTCCACTGAGCTCTGGAAACACCATATATTTT.

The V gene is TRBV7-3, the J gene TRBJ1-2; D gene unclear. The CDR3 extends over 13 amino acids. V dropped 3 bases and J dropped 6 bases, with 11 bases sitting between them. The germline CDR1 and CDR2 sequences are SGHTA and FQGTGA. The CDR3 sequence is CASSLTPGDGYTF. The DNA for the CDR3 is TGTGCCAGCAGCTTGACCCCAGGTGATGGCTACACCTTC.